Included here is one T cell receptor beta chain sequence, with context. Its antigen is currently unknown. V lost 6 bases, J lost 1 base, and 10 bases lay in between. Germline CDR1 is SGHTA and CDR2 is FQGNSA. This CDR3 region has 14 residues. This record belongs to a study of human thymus T cells. Findings and limits, study-wide: Thymic as well as blood repertoires seemed to favor certain V and J genes unevenly.

Sequenced by immunoSEQ multiplex PCR; TCRdb stores in-frame clones only, minus some. The sample lists some 120,000 clones, approximately 96% occurring once. Corrective cardiac operations yielded the resected thymus tissue. The sequence derives from a boy in the first two years of life with a congenital heart defect but otherwise immunologically healthy. V is TRBV7-2 and J is TRBJ1-5; D is uncertain. The specimen was thymus tissue. CDR3 sequence reads: CASSRSGSNQPQHF. Here the CDR3 DNA reads TGTGCCAGCAGTCGATCGGGGAGCAATCAGCCCCAGCATTTT.